A single sample is the source of the 13 T cell receptor beta chains below, sequenced in a study of radiation and T cells in renal cell carcinoma. Noted time point: baseline pretreatment blood. Treatment indicated: 15 Gy SBRT to primary tumor, nephrectomy 4 weeks later. Sequenced by immunoSEQ multiplex PCR; TCRdb stores in-frame clones only, minus some. The data hold around 64,000 clones, with over 70% observed a single time. Here the sequenced sample was blood, taken from a patient whose treatment included radiotherapy and nephrectomy. Source of these receptors: a man aged 55 to 70 with renal cell carcinoma.

This clone was seen a single time. V usage is TRBV15 and J usage is TRBJ1-5; no clear D gene. V lost 3 bases and J lost 2, with 8 bases in between. Germline V CDR1 and CDR2: LNHNV, YYDKDF (reference sequence). This CDR3 is built from 14 residues. CDR3 in DNA: TGTGCCACCAGCAGTTGGGGAGGCAATCAGCCCCAGCATTTT. Residues: CATSSWGGNQPQHF. Full variable domain (remainder filled in from reference TRBV15 and TRBJ1-5): DAMVIQNPRYQVTQFGKPVTLSCSQTLNHNVMYWYQQKSSQAPKLLFHYYDKDFNNEADTPDNFQSRRPNTSFCFLDIRSPGLGDTAMYLCATSSWGGNQPQHFGDGTRLSIL.

This clone occurred a few times. The CDR3, as DNA: TGTGCCAGCAGTGACCGGGACAGGGGCTATGGCTACACCTTC. Translation gives CASSDRDRGYGYTF. The V gene is TRBV28, the J gene TRBJ1-2, with 10 positions matching TRBD1. Germline-derived CDR1 and CDR2 are MDHEN and SYDVKM. V shed 5 bases and J 4 bases; nucleotides not matched to a gene: 4. The CDR3 totals 14 residues.

V gene TRBV6-4 combines with J gene TRBJ1-5; 7 bases are a match to TRBD1. Per the germline V gene, CDR1 is MRHNA and CDR2 is SNTAGT. Germline trimming cut 0 bases from V and 0 bases from J; bases unmatched to any gene: 8. CDR3 length: 18 residues. This chain's CDR3 is CASSDSVGQLNSNQPQHF. The CDR3 bases are TGTGCCAGCAGTGACTCGGTGGGACAGCTGAATAGCAATCAGCCCCAGCATTTT.

The chain has TRBV6-5 and TRBJ2-5, with TRBD2 identical over 12 bases. The length of the CDR3 is 14 residues. Germline V lookup: CDR1 MNHEY, CDR2 SVGAGI. Unmatched junction bases numbered 4, after V lost 6 bases and J lost 5 bases. The CDR3 here is CASRLAGGWETQYF. CDR3 sequence (DNA): TGTGCCAGCAGGCTAGCGGGAGGGTGGGAGACCCAGTACTTC.

The chain couples TRBV5-4 to TRBJ2-5; D remains unclear. Germline CDR1 SGHNT, CDR2 YYREEE (reference sequence). V was trimmed by 0 bases and J by 5 bases, leaving 20 bases between them. The CDR3 loop spans 17 amino acids. The CDR3 here is CASSLARALTPEETQYF. CDR3 nucleotide sequence: TGTGCCAGCAGCTTGGCCCGGGCTCTAACTCCGGAGGAGACCCAGTACTTC.

This chain uses TRBV29-1 with TRBJ2-3; 13 nucleotides match TRBD2. With 1 base clipped from V and 3 bases from J, the junction kept 10 bases outside the gene matches. Germline CDR1 is SQVTM and CDR2 is ANQGSEA. The CDR3 contains 18 residues. CDR3 sequence: CSVEAIGTSGIGTDTQYF. The DNA of the CDR3 is TGCAGCGTTGAAGCCATCGGGACTAGCGGGATAGGAACAGATACGCAGTATTTT.

This clone came up a few times. V usage is TRBV6-5 and J usage is TRBJ2-7; D might be TRBD1 or TRBD2, each matching 5 bases. The germline gives CDR1 MNHEY, CDR2 SVGAGI. Trimming stripped 4 bases from V and 4 bases from J, with 17 bases between. The CDR3 sequence is 15 residues long. CDR3 residues: CASSLAYRDGYEQYF. The CDR3 bases are TGTGCCAGCAGTTTGGCTTACCGGGACGGGTACGAGCAGTACTTC.

The chain combines TRBV6-4 with TRBJ1-6; D unclear. Germline CDR1 and CDR2: MRHNA and SNTAGT. Trimming pared 4 bases from V and 1 base from J, leaving 2 bases between. This CDR3 has 13 residues. The CDR3: CASSASYNSPLHF. Written as DNA, the CDR3 is TGTGCCAGCAGTGCGTCCTATAATTCACCCCTCCACTTT.

This clone has only a few counts. The CDR3 DNA follows: TGTGCCAGCAGCTTAGTAGGCCGGTCTCCAACGACTGAAGCTTTCTTT. Protein: CASSLVGRSPTTEAFF. The rearrangement joins TRBV11-2 to TRBJ1-1; D ambiguous. The CDR3 runs to 16 residues. Trimming shortened V by 1 base and J by 5 bases, and 17 bases separated the two germline ends. In germline, CDR1 is SGHAT, CDR2 FQNNGV.

The CDR3 DNA reads TGTGCCAGTAGCCGGACAGGGGTATTCTATGGCTACACCTTC. Translation gives CASSRTGVFYGYTF. The chain links TRBV19 to TRBJ1-2, with 9 bases aligning to TRBD1. This CDR3 contains 14 residues. Germline V gene data show CDR1 as LNHDA and CDR2 as SQIVND (reference sequence). V lost 6 bases and J lost 4; bases outside the gene matches: 6.

The chain uses TRBV5-4 and TRBJ2-5; 7 nucleotides line up with TRBD1. The CDR3 extends over 15 amino acids. Per germline, CDR1 SGHNT and CDR2 YYREEE (reference sequence). Trimming removed 2 bases from V and 5 bases from J; junction bases left unmatched: 9. CDR3 sequence: CASSFEGQASETQYF. The DNA for the CDR3 is TGTGCCAGCAGCTTCGAAGGACAGGCCTCGGAGACCCAGTACTTC.

The CDR3: CASSYGQGANTGELFF. The CDR3 DNA follows: TGCGCCAGCAGCTACGGACAGGGGGCTAACACCGGGGAGCTGTTTTTT. This sequence joins TRBV5-1 and TRBJ2-2; 11 bases line up with TRBD1. This CDR3 has 16 amino acids. J lost 2 bases, V lost 3 bases, and 3 bases had no gene match. Germline CDR1 SGHRS, CDR2 YFSETQ. The full variable domain, in which reference TRBV5-1 and TRBJ2-2 provide the parts outside the CDR3, is KAGVTQTPRYLIKTRGQQVTLSCSPISGHRSVSWYQQTPGQGLQFLFEYFSETQRNKGNFPGRFSGRQFSNSRSEMNVSTLELGDSALYLCASSYGQGANTGELFFGEGSRLTVL.

The gene calls are TRBV25-1 and TRBJ1-5, with TRBD1 as a possible D gene (6 bases). V lost 4 bases and J 3 bases, leaving 13 bases between the germline ends. The CDR3 spans 15 residues. CDR1 is MGHDK, CDR2 SYGVNS, per germline. The DNA for the CDR3 is TGTGCCAGCAGTGGGAACCGGGACAACAATCAGCCCCAGCATTTT. Encoded protein: CASSGNRDNNQPQHF.